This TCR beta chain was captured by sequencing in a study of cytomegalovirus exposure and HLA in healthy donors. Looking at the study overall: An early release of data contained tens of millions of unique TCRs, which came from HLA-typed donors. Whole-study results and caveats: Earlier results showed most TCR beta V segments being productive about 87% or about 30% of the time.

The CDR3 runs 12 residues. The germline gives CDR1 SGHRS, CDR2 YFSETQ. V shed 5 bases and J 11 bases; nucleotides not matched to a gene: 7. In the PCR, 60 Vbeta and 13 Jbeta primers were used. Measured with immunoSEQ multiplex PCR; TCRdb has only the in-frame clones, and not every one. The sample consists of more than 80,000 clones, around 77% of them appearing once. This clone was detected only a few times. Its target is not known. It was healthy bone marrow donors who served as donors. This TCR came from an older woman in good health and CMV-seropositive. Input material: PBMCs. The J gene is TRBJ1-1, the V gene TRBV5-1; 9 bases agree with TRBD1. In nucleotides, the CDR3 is TGCGCCAGCAGAGAAACAGGGGGCGAGGCTTTCTTT. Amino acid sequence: CASRETGGEAFF.